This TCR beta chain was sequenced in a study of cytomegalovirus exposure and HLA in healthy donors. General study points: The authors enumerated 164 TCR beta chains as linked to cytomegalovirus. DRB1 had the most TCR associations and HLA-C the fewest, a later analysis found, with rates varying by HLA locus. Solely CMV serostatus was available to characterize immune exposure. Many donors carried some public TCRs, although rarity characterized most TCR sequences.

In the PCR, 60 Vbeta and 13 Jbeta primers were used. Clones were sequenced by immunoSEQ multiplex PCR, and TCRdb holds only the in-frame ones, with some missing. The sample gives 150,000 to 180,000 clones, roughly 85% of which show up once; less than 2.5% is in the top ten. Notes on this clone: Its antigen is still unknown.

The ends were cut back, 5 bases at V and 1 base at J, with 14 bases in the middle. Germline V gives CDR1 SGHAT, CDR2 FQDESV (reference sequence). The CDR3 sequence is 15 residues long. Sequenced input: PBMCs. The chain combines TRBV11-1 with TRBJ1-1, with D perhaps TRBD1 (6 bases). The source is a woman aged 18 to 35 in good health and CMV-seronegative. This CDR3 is CASSTTGTSNTEAFF. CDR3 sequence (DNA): TGTGCCAGCAGCACTACCGGGACATCGAACACTGAAGCTTTCTTT.